A selection of T cell receptor beta chains follows, all from one sample in a study of shared clonotypes between healthy human individuals. The table came from immunoSEQ multiplex PCR; TCRdb's copy has only in-frame clones and leaves some out. The sample records about 1 million clones, about 75% being singletons. Sequenced material: memory CD4+ T cells sorted from blood. These receptors all come from a man aged 18 to 29 in good health. Both conserved end residues are part of each CDR3. A D gene is named only where the DNA matches it firmly. Expanded clones get a size class; other rows say once, few or many, or leave the size out.

V gene	clone size	D gene	CDR3 length	J gene	CDR3 protein	CDR3 DNA
TRBV6-1	.	TRBD1	15	TRBJ1-2	CASSDPGTGGRGYTF	TGTGCCAGCAGTGACCCAGGGACAGGGGGACGCGGCTACACCTTC
TRBV30	.	.	12	TRBJ2-4	CAWSPNIGVQYF	TGTGCCTGGAGTCCCAACATCGGCGTTCAGTACTTC
TRBV28	.	.	15	TRBJ1-1	CASSLPAGLNTEAFF	TGTGCCAGCAGTTTACCTGCGGGACTGAACACTGAAGCTTTCTTT
TRBV7-2	.	.	15	TRBJ2-5	CASSQGGNPKETQYF	TGTGCCAGCAGCCAGGGGGGGAACCCAAAAGAGACCCAGTACTTC
TRBV4-1	.	TRBD1	16	TRBJ2-3	CASSQFTGQRTDTQYF	TGCGCCAGCAGCCAGTTCACGGGACAGCGCACAGATACGCAGTATTTT
TRBV27	.	.	15	TRBJ2-7	CASSLTRGRTYEQYF	TGTGCCAGCAGTTTAACGAGGGGAAGGACCTACGAGCAGTACTTC
TRBV18	.	.	13	TRBJ1-2	CASSPRDGDGYTF	TGTGCCAGCTCACCACGGGATGGGGATGGCTACACCTTC
TRBV25-1	.	.	11	TRBJ2-7	CASSIRYEQYF	TGTGCCAGCAGTATTCGCTACGAGCAGTACTTC
TRBV6-1	.	TRBD2	14	TRBJ2-1	CASKQASGYNEQFF	TGTGCCAGCAAACAGGCTAGCGGATACAATGAGCAGTTCTTC
TRBV19	.	.	14	TRBJ2-2	CASNPSRNTGELFF	TGTGCCAGTAATCCTTCCAGGAACACCGGGGAGCTGTTTTTT
TRBV30	.	TRBD1	14	TRBJ2-7	CAFNRGQREGEQYF	TGTGCCTTCAACAGGGGGCAGCGTGAGGGCGAGCAGTACTTC
TRBV5-1	.	.	13	TRBJ1-1	CASSPDSNTEAFF	TGCGCCAGCAGTCCCGATTCGAACACTGAAGCTTTCTTT
TRBV19	.	.	13	TRBJ1-1	CASTYGQPTEAFF	TGTGCCAGTACCTACGGACAGCCCACTGAAGCTTTCTTT
TRBV7-6	.	.	15	TRBJ2-5	CASSLRPSVQETQYF	TGTGCCAGCAGCCTTCGCCCCAGCGTACAAGAGACCCAGTACTTC
TRBV7-2	many	TRBD2	19	TRBJ2-7	CASSTLTGTSGSFAYEQYF	TGTGCCAGCAGCACCCTGACCGGGACTAGCGGGAGCTTTGCCTACGAGCAGTACTTC
TRBV18	.	.	13	TRBJ1-1	CASSPDQNTEAFF	TGTGCCAGCTCCCCGGACCAGAACACTGAAGCTTTCTTT
TRBV11-1	once	TRBD2	15	TRBJ2-1	CASSLLAGAYNEQFF	TGTGCCAGCAGCTTACTAGCGGGGGCCTACAATGAGCAGTTCTTC
TRBV6-1	many	.	13	TRBJ1-6	CASSENDWAPLHF	TGTGCCAGCAGTGAAAATGACTGGGCACCCCTCCACTTT
TRBV14	few	.	15	TRBJ2-1	CASSQDLGSWNEQFF	TGTGCCAGCAGCCAAGATCTGGGGAGCTGGAATGAGCAGTTCTTC
TRBV5-6	.	.	15	TRBJ2-1	CASSLGRGNYNEQFF	TGTGCCAGCAGCTTGGGTAGGGGAAATTACAATGAGCAGTTCTTC
TRBV5-1	.	TRBD2	17	TRBJ2-2	CASSLAGASGGPGELFF	TGCGCCAGCAGCTTGGCCGGGGCTAGCGGGGGTCCCGGGGAGCTGTTTTTT
TRBV6-1	.	.	13	TRBJ2-2	CATHNRSTGELFF	TGTGCCACCCATAACAGGTCCACCGGGGAGCTGTTTTTT
TRBV6-6	.	TRBD1	16	TRBJ2-6	CASRDRESSGANVLTF	TGTGCCAGCCGGGACAGGGAGTCCTCTGGGGCCAACGTCCTGACTTTC
TRBV28	few	.	12	TRBJ1-1	CASSLPQTEAFF	TGTGCCAGCAGTCTCCCTCAGACTGAAGCTTTCTTT
TRBV6-5	.	.	15	TRBJ2-1	CASSPDISSYNEQFF	TGTGCCAGCAGTCCCGACATTAGCTCCTACAATGAGCAGTTCTTC
TRBV6-5	.	TRBD2	16	TRBJ2-2	CASSYSTGGGTGELFF	TGTGCCAGCAGTTACTCAACGGGGGGTGGAACCGGGGAGCTGTTTTTT
TRBV11-3	.	TRBD1	16	TRBJ2-1	CASSLVGQGEGNEQFF	TGTGCCAGCAGCTTAGTAGGACAGGGGGAGGGCAATGAGCAGTTCTTC
TRBV7-9	.	TRBD1	17	TRBJ1-2	CASSLGTGGGMTVGYTF	TGTGCCAGCAGCTTAGGGACAGGGGGAGGAATGACAGTTGGCTACACCTTC